These 27 T cell receptor beta chains originate from one sample sequenced in a study of CD8 T cells in Susac syndrome. The authors reverse transcribed roughly 0.45 to 1 ug RNA with random hexamers. Each CDR3 protein gets one entry after TCRdb re-called the immunoSEQ multiplex PCR reads with MiXCR. The sample lists 300,000 or so distinct CDR3 sequences, about 90% occurring once. Sequencing input: CD4+ T cells from PBMCs. The receptors derive from a human donor with multiple sclerosis.

The rearrangement joins TRBV29-1 to TRBJ1-1; no clear D gene. Germline CDR1 and CDR2: SQVTM and ANQGSEA. V dropped 4 bases and J dropped 3 bases, with 9 bases sitting between them. This CDR3 spans 12 amino acids. The CDR3 DNA follows: TGCAGCGTTGTTTTATGGCACACTGAAGCTTTCTTT. This translates into CSVVLWHTEAFF. Looking up the rest from reference TRBV29-1 and TRBJ1-1 gives the full variable domain: SAVISQKPSRDICQRGTSLTIQCQVDSQVTMMFWYRQQPGQSLTLIATANQGSEATYESGFVIDKFPISRPNLTFSTLTVSNMSPEDSSIYLCSVVLWHTEAFFGQGTRLTVV.

The chain joins TRBV6-6 to TRBJ2-2; D is possibly TRBD2 (6 bases). The CDR3 spans 15 residues. From germline, CDR1 is MNHNY and CDR2 SVGAGI (reference sequence). Deletions cut 2 bases from V and 5 bases from J, with 12 bases between. CDR3 sequence: CASSYGRAGTGELFF. The CDR3 DNA reads as TGTGCCAGCAGTTACGGACGGGCGGGAACCGGGGAGCTGTTTTTT.

The chain combines TRBV20-1 with TRBJ2-3; the D gene is possibly TRBD2 (7 bases). CDR1 and CDR2 (germline): DFQATT, SNEGSKA (reference sequence). The CDR3 has 12 amino acids. The CDR3 sequence: CSATRGAQAQYF. The CDR3 DNA is TGCAGCGCAACTCGGGGGGCCCAGGCGCAGTATTTT.

The chain has TRBV18 and TRBJ2-7, with a tentative D call TRBD1 (6 bases). The germline CDR1 and CDR2 sequences are KGHSH and LQKENI. Trimming took 2 bases from V and 0 from J, leaving 17 bases between them. This CDR3 contains 17 residues. CDR3 nucleotide sequence: TGTGCCAGCTCACCAAGTTCTACAGGGCCTAGCTCCTACGAGCAGTACTTC. Translating gives CASSPSSTGPSSYEQYF.

Worth noting for this clonotype: At one end, the junction sequence differs from germline, possibly due to a read error. The chain recombines TRBV9 with TRBJ2-5; D not certain. The germline V gene encodes CDR1 SGDLS and CDR2 YYNGEE. The CDR3 is 15 residues long. CDR3 coding DNA: TGTGCCAGCAGCGTGGCCAGAGCAGGCCAAGAGACCCAATACTTC. Translated: CASSVARAGQETQYF.

This clonotype was observed once. The CDR3 here is CASSPPRDRGSNQPQHF. CDR3 nucleotides: TGTGCCAGTAGTCCTCCCAGGGACAGGGGGAGCAATCAGCCCCAGCATTTT. The gene calls are TRBV19 and TRBJ1-5; 11 nucleotides match TRBD1. CDR1 LNHDA and CDR2 SQIVND come from the germline V gene (reference sequence). V dropped 5 bases and J dropped 1; count of bases not matched to a gene: 7. The CDR3 runs to 17 residues.

The CDR3 sequence: CASKKGSWNQPQHF. DNA for the CDR3: TGTGCCAGCAAGAAGGGAAGCTGGAATCAGCCCCAGCATTTT. The chain uses TRBV12-3 or TRBV12-4 and TRBJ1-5; D uncertain. CDR3 length: 14 amino acids. V lost 7 bases and J 4 bases, leaving 14 bases between the germline ends.

The CDR3 here is CSARVGGVGNQPQHF. The CDR3 DNA reads as TGCAGTGCTAGGGTCGGCGGGGTGGGAAATCAGCCCCAGCATTTT. The chain combines TRBV20-1 with TRBJ1-5; the D is unclear. Germline V gene sequence: CDR1 DFQATT, CDR2 SNEGSKA (reference sequence). The CDR3 covers 15 residues. V was cut by 3 bases and J by 4 bases, with 16 bases left in between.

This sequence joins TRBV4-3 and TRBJ1-2; D remains ambiguous. There are 15 residues in the CDR3. The V gene's germline CDR1 is LGHNA and CDR2 YSLEER. The ends were cut back, 3 bases at V and 1 base at J, with 12 bases in the middle. CDR3 amino acids: CASSHSAVNNYGYTF. In DNA form, the CDR3 reads TGCGCCAGCAGCCACAGCGCCGTTAATAACTATGGCTACACCTTC.

In its sample, this clonotype was seen once. The chain carries TRBV7-9 and TRBJ2-2; D not resolved. Germline values: CDR1 SEHNR, CDR2 FQNEAQ (reference sequence). Trimming stripped 6 bases from V and 4 bases from J, with 9 bases between. The CDR3 extends over 13 amino acids. CDR3 residues: CASSWVFTGELFF. CDR3 DNA: TGTGCCAGCAGTTGGGTCTTCACCGGGGAGCTGTTTTTT.

CDR3 in DNA: TGTGCCAGTAGTCCTTCCCAACTTACAGGAGGCTATGGCTACACCTTC. Translated, it gives CASSPSQLTGGYGYTF. The chain carries TRBV19 and TRBJ1-2; D is perhaps TRBD1 (5 bases). Germline V lookup: CDR1 LNHDA, CDR2 SQIVND (reference sequence). This CDR3 comprises 16 residues. Trimming pared 5 bases from V and 4 bases from J, leaving 20 bases between.

The chain has TRBV7-9 and TRBJ1-2, with D perhaps TRBD1 (6 bases). The V and J ends lost 8 bases and 4 bases respectively, with 11 bases between them. In germline, CDR1 is SEHNR, CDR2 FQNEAQ (reference sequence). The CDR3 totals 12 residues. CDR3 loop: CASGNRAYGYTF. The CDR3 bases are TGTGCCAGCGGCAACAGGGCCTATGGCTACACCTTC.

The V call is TRBV12-3 or TRBV12-4, the J call TRBJ2-2; tentative D call: TRBD2 (6 bases). The length of the CDR3 is 15 residues. V shed 6 bases and J shed 0 bases, with 11 bases lying between them. CDR3 sequence reads: CASSQAGANTGELFF. The DNA for the CDR3 is TGTGCCAGCAGCCAAGCGGGCGCGAACACCGGGGAGCTGTTTTTT.

The chain employs TRBV9 and TRBJ2-5, with 9 bases that match TRBD2. J gave up 4 bases and V 3 bases, and 7 bases lay outside the gene matches. The CDR3 consists of 15 residues. CDR1 SGDLS and CDR2 YYNGEE come from the germline V gene. CDR3 loop: CASSAGLAGGETQYF. The CDR3 coding sequence is TGTGCCAGCAGCGCGGGACTAGCCGGGGGAGAGACCCAGTACTTC.

This clonotype was found once. The chain combines TRBV7-9 with TRBJ1-2, with D tentatively TRBD1 (5 bases). The CDR3 covers 14 residues. Trimming stripped 1 base from V and 7 bases from J, with 13 bases between. Germline loops: CDR1 SEHNR, CDR2 FQNEAQ (reference sequence). The CDR3, as DNA: TGTGCCAGCAGCTTAGTCCCCTCAACAGGTGGCTACACCTTC. Translation: CASSLVPSTGGYTF.

The chain links TRBV19 to TRBJ1-1; D unclear. The germline CDR1 and CDR2 sequences are LNHDA and SQIVND (reference sequence). V gave up 3 bases and J gave up 6 bases, with 17 bases separating them. The CDR3 has 15 amino acids. The CDR3 sequence is CASSIQSGAWAEAFF. As DNA, the CDR3 is TGTGCCAGTAGTATCCAGTCAGGCGCTTGGGCTGAAGCTTTCTTT. Variable domain in full (rest from reference TRBV19 and TRBJ1-1): DGGITQSPKYLFRKEGQNVTLSCEQNLNHDAMYWYRQDPGQGLRLIYYSQIVNDFQKGDIAEGYSVSREKKESFPLTVTSAQKNPTAFYLCASSIQSGAWAEAFFGQGTRLTVV.

This clonotype was recorded once. The chain couples TRBV2 to TRBJ1-2, with a weak D call TRBD1 (6 bases). Trimming left V 7 bases short and J 5 bases short, with 17 bases between. Germline CDR1 and CDR2: SNHLY and FYNNEI. The length of the CDR3 is 14 residues. The CDR3 sequence: CASKLQGGEYGYTF. The CDR3 DNA follows: TGTGCCAGCAAGCTACAGGGTGGGGAATATGGCTACACCTTC.

The chain joins TRBV29-1 to TRBJ2-3; 7 nucleotides align to TRBD2. The CDR3 contains 13 residues. Germline CDR1 and CDR2: SQVTM and ANQGSEA. Unmatched junction bases numbered 5, after V lost 4 bases and J lost 4 bases. The CDR3 is CSVGPSGSDTQYF. CDR3 bases: TGCAGCGTTGGCCCTAGCGGATCAGATACGCAGTATTTT.

The chain combines TRBV3-1 with TRBJ2-4; 7 bases are a match to TRBD2. After removal of 4 bases from V and 2 bases from J, the junction contained 2 bases not matched to a gene. In germline, CDR1 is LGHDT, CDR2 YNNKEL (reference sequence). The CDR3 is made up of 14 amino acids. The DNA for the CDR3 is TGTGCCAGCAGCCGGGGAGGGACCAAAAACATTCAGTACTTC. This translates into CASSRGGTKNIQYF.

This chain joins TRBV7-9 and TRBJ2-3, with D unresolved. Germline CDR1 is SEHNR and CDR2 is FQNEAQ (reference sequence). This CDR3 region has 14 residues. Between the trimmed V and J ends, which lost 0 bases and 2 bases, there was a span of 6 bases. Here the CDR3 DNA reads TGTGCCAGCAGCTTAGCGAGATACACAGATACGCAGTATTTT. It is translated as CASSLARYTDTQYF.

The gene calls are TRBV30 and TRBJ2-1, with D perhaps given as TRBD1 or TRBD2 (5 bases each). From germline, CDR1 is GTSNPN and CDR2 SVGIG (reference sequence). The CDR3 totals 11 residues. Trimming shortened V by 1 base and J by 16 bases, and 14 bases separated the two germline ends. This CDR3 reads CAWSAGTPKFF. The CDR3 DNA reads TGTGCCTGGAGTGCCGGGACCCCGAAATTCTTC.

This chain joins TRBV19 and TRBJ1-2, with D possibly TRBD1 on 5 matching bases. The length of the CDR3 is 15 residues. The germline CDR1 and CDR2 sequences are LNHDA and SQIVND (reference sequence). V shed 5 bases and J shed 0 bases, with 13 bases lying between them. In nucleotides, the CDR3 is TGTGCCAGTAGTTCACAGGCCCTCCCTAACTATGGCTACACCTTC. Translating gives CASSSQALPNYGYTF.

V usage is TRBV5-1 and J usage is TRBJ1-1; 7 nucleotides align to TRBD1. The V gene's germline CDR1 is SGHRS and CDR2 YFSETQ. With V trimmed by 4 bases and J by 4 bases, 7 bases remained unmatched. There are 14 residues in the CDR3. The CDR3 DNA reads as TGCGCCAGCAGCGATAAGGGGGCTGGCACTGAAGCTTTCTTT. It encodes CASSDKGAGTEAFF.

The table lists this clonotype with a count of one. The chain employs TRBV5-1 and TRBJ2-7, with a tentative D call TRBD1 (6 bases). Germline V gene data show CDR1 as SGHRS and CDR2 as YFSETQ. This CDR3 is built from 15 residues. V was cut by 1 base and J by 5 bases, with 16 bases left in between. The CDR3 coding sequence is TGCGCCAGCAGCTTGTTAGCTACAGGGAGAGACGAGCAGTACTTC. This codes for CASSLLATGRDEQYF. Using reference TRBV5-1 and TRBJ2-7 for the parts outside the CDR3, the full variable domain is KAGVTQTPRYLIKTRGQQVTLSCSPISGHRSVSWYQQTPGQGLQFLFEYFSETQRNKGNFPGRFSGRQFSNSRSEMNVSTLELGDSALYLCASSLLATGRDEQYFGPGTRLTVT.

CDR3 nucleotides: TGCAGCGTTGTACGATCGGGAGGGGCCAAAAACATTCAGTACTTC. Encoded protein: CSVVRSGGAKNIQYF. The chain couples TRBV29-1 to TRBJ2-4; 8 positions agree with TRBD2. CDR3 length: 15 residues. Germline assignment: CDR1 SQVTM and CDR2 ANQGSEA. Trimming removed 4 bases from V and 1 base from J; junction bases left unmatched: 6.

This clonotype was observed a single time. The chain is built from TRBV6-2 or TRBV6-3 and TRBJ2-3, with D possibly TRBD1 on 5 matching bases. The CDR3 is made up of 16 amino acids. Germline V gene sequence: CDR1 MNHEY, CDR2 SVGEGT. The ends were cut back, 4 bases at V and 0 bases at J, with 14 bases in the middle. For the CDR3, the DNA is TGTGCCAGCAGTTCCATCGGACAAACTAGCACAGATACGCAGTATTTT. Translating it yields CASSSIGQTSTDTQYF.

The chain joins TRBV5-6 to TRBJ2-1, with 9 bases aligning to TRBD2. The length of the CDR3 is 17 residues. Per the germline V gene, CDR1 is SGHDT and CDR2 is YYEEEE. V shed 0 bases, J shed 5 bases, and the junction held 9 bases outside the gene matches. In DNA form, the CDR3 reads TGTGCCAGCAGCTTGGAGGTAGGGCTAGCGGGGAACAATGAGCAGTTCTTC. Translated: CASSLEVGLAGNNEQFF.